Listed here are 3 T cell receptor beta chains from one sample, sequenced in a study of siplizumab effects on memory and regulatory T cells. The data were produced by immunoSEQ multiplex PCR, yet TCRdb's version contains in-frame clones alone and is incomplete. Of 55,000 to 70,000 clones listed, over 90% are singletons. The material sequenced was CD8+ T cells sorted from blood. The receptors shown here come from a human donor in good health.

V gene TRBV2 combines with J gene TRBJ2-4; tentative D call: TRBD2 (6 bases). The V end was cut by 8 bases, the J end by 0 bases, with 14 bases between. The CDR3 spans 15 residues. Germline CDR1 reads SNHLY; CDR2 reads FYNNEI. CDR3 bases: TGTGCCAGCGGAGAGGAGGGACTAGCCAAAAACATTCAGTACTTC. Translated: CASGEEGLAKNIQYF.

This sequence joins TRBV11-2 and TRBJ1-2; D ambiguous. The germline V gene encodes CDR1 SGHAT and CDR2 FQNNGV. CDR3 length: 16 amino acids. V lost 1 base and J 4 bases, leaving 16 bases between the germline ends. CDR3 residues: CASSLAGEAGSYGYTF. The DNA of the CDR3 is TGTGCCAGCAGCTTAGCGGGCGAGGCCGGGTCCTATGGCTACACCTTC.

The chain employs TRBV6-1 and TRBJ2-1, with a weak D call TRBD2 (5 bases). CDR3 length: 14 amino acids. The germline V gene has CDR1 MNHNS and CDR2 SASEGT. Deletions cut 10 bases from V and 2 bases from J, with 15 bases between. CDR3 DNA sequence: TGTGCCACCAATTTGGAGGTCCCCTACAATGAGCAGTTCTTC. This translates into CATNLEVPYNEQFF.